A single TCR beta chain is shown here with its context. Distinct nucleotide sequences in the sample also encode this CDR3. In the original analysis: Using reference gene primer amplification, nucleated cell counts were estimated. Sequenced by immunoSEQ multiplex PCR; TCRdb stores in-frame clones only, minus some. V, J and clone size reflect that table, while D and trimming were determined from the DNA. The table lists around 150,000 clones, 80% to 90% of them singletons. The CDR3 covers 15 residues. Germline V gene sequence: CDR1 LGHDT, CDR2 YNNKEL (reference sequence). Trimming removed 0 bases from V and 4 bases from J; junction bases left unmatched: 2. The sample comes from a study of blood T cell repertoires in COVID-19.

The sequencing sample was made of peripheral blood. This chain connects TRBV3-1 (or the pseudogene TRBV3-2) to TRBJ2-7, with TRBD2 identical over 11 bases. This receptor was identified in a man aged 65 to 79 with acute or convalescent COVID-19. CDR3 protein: CASSQELAGGYEQYF. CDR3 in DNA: TGTGCCAGCAGCCAAGAGCTAGCGGGAGGTTACGAGCAGTACTTC.